This T cell receptor (beta chain) is from a study of PD-L1 blockade in urothelial cancer. Study in general: Blood-derived samples held a median about 130,000 T cells.

Generated by immunoSEQ multiplex PCR, the TCRdb table keeps only in-frame clones and is missing some. The table lists tens of thousands of clones, 84% of them singletons. This clone occurred once. The germline V gene has CDR1 MDHEN and CDR2 SYDVKM. The CDR3 length is 15 residues. Trimming removed 5 bases from V and 3 bases from J, with 17 bases in between. The sequenced sample was PBMCs, obtained around atezolizumab (anti-PD-L1) treatment. The chain is built from TRBV28 and TRBJ2-7, with D possibly matching TRBD1 (5 bases). The sequence was obtained from a man between 40 and 49 years old with urothelial cancer. DNA for the CDR3: TGTGCCAGCAGTCGCGACAGAAACTCATTCTACGAGCAGTACTTC. This encodes CASSRDRNSFYEQYF.